The rows below give T cell receptor beta chains drawn from one sample of a study of neoadjuvant anti-PD-1 for oral cavity cancer. Data came from immunoSEQ multiplex PCR; TCRdb stores just in-frame clones and leaves some out. The table records around 35,000 clones, more than 35% of them present only once. The sequenced sample was tumor tissue, obtained after nivolumab (anti-PD-1) treatment. All receptors derive from a person aged 40-85 years with oral cavity squamous cell carcinoma. Both conserved end residues are part of each CDR3.

V gene: TRBV29-1
CDR3 protein: CSVKWGALGEQFF

V gene: TRBV10-2
CDR3 protein: CASSESGTSGSYEQYF

V gene: TRBV5-1
CDR3 protein: CASSLWKAGDSDTQYF

V gene: TRBV7-9
CDR3 protein: CASSLEFNTEAFF

V gene: TRBV5-4
CDR3 protein: CASSYRDRGNEKLFF

V gene: TRBV5-1
CDR3 protein: CASSFQESYNEQFF

V gene: TRBV5-1
CDR3 protein: CASSLSILQGNTEQFF

V gene: TRBV5-1
CDR3 protein: CASSLGAGVSNEQFF

V gene: TRBV2
CDR3 protein: CASSGTGFEKLFF

V gene: TRBV5-1
CDR3 protein: CASSSTGRYGYTF

V gene: TRBV9
CDR3 protein: CASSTFTGDYGYTF

V gene: TRBV6-1
CDR3 protein: CASSESSQYF

V gene: TRBV9
CDR3 protein: CASSVLSTGSEQYF

V gene: TRBV10-3
CDR3 protein: CAISDGQAAPNSPLHF

V gene: TRBV9
CDR3 protein: CASSVAGSGEANEQFF

V gene: TRBV4-1
CDR3 protein: CASSQDYVMNQPQHF

V gene: TRBV28
CDR3 protein: CASTQSGGWDEQFF